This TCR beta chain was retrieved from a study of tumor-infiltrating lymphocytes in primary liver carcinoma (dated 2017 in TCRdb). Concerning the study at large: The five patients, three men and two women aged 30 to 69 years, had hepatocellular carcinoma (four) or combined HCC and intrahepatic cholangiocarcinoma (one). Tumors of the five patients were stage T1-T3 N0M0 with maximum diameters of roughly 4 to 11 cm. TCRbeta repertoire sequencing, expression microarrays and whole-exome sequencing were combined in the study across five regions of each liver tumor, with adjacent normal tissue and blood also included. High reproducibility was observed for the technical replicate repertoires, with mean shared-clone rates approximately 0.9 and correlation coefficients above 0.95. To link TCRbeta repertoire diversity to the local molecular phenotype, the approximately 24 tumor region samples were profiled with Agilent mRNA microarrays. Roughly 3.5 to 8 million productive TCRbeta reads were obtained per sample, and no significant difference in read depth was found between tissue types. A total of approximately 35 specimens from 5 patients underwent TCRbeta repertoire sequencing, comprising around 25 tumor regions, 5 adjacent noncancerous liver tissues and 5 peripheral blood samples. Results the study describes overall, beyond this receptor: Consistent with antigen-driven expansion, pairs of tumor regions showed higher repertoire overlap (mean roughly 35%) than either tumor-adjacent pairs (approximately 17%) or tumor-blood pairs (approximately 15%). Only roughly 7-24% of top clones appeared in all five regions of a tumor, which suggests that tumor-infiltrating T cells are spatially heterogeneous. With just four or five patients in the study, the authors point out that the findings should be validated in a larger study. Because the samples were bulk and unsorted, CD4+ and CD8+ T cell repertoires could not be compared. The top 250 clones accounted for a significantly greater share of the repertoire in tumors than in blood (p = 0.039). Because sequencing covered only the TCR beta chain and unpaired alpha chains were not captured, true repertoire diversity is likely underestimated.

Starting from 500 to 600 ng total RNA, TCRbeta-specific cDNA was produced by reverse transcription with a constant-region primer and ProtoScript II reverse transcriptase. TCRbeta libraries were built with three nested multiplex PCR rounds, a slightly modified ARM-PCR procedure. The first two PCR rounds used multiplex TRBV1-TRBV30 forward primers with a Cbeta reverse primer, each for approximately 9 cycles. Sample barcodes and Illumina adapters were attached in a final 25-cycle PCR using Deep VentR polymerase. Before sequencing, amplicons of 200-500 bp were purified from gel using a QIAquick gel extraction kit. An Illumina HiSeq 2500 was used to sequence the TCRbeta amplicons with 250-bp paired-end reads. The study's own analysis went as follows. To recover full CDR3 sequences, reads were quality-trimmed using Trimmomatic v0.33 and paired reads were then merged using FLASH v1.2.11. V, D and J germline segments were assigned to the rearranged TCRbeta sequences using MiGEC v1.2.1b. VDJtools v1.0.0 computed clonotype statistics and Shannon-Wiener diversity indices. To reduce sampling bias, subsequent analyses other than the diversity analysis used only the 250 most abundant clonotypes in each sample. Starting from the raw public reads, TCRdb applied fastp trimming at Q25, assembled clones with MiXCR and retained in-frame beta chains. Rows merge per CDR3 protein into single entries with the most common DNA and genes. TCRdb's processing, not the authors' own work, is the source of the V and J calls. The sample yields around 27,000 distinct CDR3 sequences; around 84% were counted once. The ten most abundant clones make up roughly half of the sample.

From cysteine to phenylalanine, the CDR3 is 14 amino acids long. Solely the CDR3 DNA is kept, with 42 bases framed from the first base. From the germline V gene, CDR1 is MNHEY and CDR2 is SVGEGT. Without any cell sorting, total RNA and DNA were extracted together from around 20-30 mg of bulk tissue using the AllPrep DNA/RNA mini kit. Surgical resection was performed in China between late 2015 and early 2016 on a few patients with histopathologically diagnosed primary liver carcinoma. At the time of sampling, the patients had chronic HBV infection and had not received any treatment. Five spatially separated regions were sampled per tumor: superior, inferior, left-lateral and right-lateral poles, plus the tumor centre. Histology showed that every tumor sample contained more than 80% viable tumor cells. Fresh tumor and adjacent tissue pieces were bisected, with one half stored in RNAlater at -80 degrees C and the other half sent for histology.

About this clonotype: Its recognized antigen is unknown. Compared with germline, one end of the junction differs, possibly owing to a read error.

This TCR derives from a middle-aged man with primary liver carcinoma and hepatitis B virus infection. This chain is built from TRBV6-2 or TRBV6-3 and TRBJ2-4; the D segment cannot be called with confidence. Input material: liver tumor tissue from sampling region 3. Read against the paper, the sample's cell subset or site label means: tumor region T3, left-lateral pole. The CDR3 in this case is CASSLELSKNIQYF. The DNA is TGTGCCAGCAGTTTGGAACTATCAAAAAACATCCAGTACTTC.